This TCR beta chain was retrieved from a study of blood T cell repertoires in COVID-19 (dated by TCRdb to the early 2020s). General notes on the study: Samples from collaborators originated in the United States, Italy and Spain and spanned both the acute and convalescent phases of COVID-19. Sample metadata almost always included a de-identified subject ID, COVID-19 status, age in years and sex. The repertoires were made available in a free public database intended to serve as a resource for research on the immune response to SARS-CoV-2. The prospective study material was composed of cDNA or gDNA derived from T cells, B-cell-depleted T cells, or PBMCs. Where HLA class I and class II types were available, the types were taken from metadata supplied by the sample provider, not from assay-based typing. Deeply sampled blood TCRbeta repertoires from subjects exposed to, actively infected with, or recovered from COVID-19 were included in the dataset. Samples came from the ongoing ImmuneRACE study (first 160 participants) plus 1,254 subjects from 6 global collaborators. The paper as a whole reports these results and caveats: The amount of clinical and demographic metadata varied by source and participant and was provided uncurated.

Another Seattle source contributed samples from volunteer blood donors who had recovered from COVID-19. Each collaborating institution followed its own protocols to collect whole blood in K2EDTA tubes. Collaborator samples were shipped for TCRbeta analysis as frozen whole blood, isolated PBMCs, or DNA extracted from either sample type. Points on this clone: Its antigen is not yet known. No base-level quality is on record; no much larger clone is a single base apart.

CDR1 and CDR2 are drawn from the germline V gene: SNHLY, FYNNEI. Taken from cysteine to phenylalanine, the CDR3 has 14 residues. The retained sequence is limited to the CDR3, 42 bases, with the frame set at the first base. The V end gives up 6 bases and the J end 12 bases, leaving 9 bases in the junction not matched to a gene. TCRbeta CDR3 regions were amplified from genomic DNA using the immunoSEQ Assay, a bias-controlled multiplex PCR. The paper's processing steps were these. Within the assay, amplification of reference gene primers was used to estimate how many nucleated cells each sample contained. To quantify the absolute abundance of each unique TCRbeta CDR3 rearrangement, sequence reads were collapsed and filtered. For each sample, productive Simpson clonality was calculated as the square root of Simpson's diversity index across productive rearrangements. This immuneACCESS table, as held by TCRdb, lists in-frame sequences with V and J called but not all clones. Of the missing ones, under half trace to an unresolved V gene in checked studies; the others have no known cause. D and trimming come from the DNA, and the V and J calls and clone size come from that table. Counted in this sample were around 290,000 clones; 70% to 90% of them appeared once. The leading ten clones occupy around 8% of the sample.

The TCR originated in a woman aged 45-65 years who had recovered from COVID-19. Rearrangement joined TRBV2 to TRBJ1-6, and TRBD1 matches 9 of the central bases. The sequenced sample was peripheral blood. The CDR3 protein: CASRPGTGKGPLHF. The nucleotide sequence reads as follows: TGTGCCAGCAGACCCGGGACAGGGAAAGGACCCCTCCACTTT.